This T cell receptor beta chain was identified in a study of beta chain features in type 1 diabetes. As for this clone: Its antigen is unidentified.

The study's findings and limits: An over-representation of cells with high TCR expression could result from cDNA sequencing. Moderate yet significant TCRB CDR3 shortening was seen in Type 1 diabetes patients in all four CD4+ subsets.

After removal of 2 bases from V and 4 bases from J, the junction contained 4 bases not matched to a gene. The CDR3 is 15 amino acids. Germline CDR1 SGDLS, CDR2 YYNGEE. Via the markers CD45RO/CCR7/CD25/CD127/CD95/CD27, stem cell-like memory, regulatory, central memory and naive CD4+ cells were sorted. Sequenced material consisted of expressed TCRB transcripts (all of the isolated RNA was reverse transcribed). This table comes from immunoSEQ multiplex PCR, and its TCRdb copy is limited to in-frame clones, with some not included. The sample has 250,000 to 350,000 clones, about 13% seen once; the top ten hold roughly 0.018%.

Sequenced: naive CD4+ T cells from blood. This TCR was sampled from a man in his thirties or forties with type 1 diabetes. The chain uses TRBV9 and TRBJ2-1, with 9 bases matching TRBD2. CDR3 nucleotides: TGTGCCAGCAGCGTCTCTAGCGGGAAATACAATGAGCAGTTCTTC. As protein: CASSVSSGKYNEQFF.